This T cell receptor beta chain came from a study of cytomegalovirus exposure and HLA in healthy donors. Amplification used 60 Vbeta primers and 13 Jbeta primers. Assay: immunoSEQ multiplex PCR; the TCRdb copy retains only in-frame clones and omits some. The sample has under 150,000 clones; approximately 77% are singletons. V gave up 7 bases and J gave up 7 bases; unmatched junction bases: 16. The CDR3 contains 15 residues. Looked up from germline, CDR1 is SNHLY and CDR2 is FYNNEI. The clonotype was recovered from a woman between 40 and 55 years old in good health and CMV-seronegative. The V call is TRBV2, the J call TRBJ2-7, with 7 nucleotides matching TRBD2. Sequencing was done on a sample of PBMCs. The CDR3 region is CASTSRGDLAREQYF. CDR3 nucleotide sequence: TGTGCCAGCACGAGTCGGGGGGATCTCGCTAGGGAGCAGTACTTC.